These T cell receptor beta chains were read from a single sample in a study of neurological immune-mediated disorders. TCRdb reprocessed the 5' RACE reads with MiXCR, giving one entry per CDR3 protein. The profile shows approximately 100,000 distinct CDR3 sequences, around 3.4% of them singletons. The material sequenced was PBMCs. Source of these receptors: a woman aged 50 to 60 with multiple sclerosis. The CDR3 runs from the conserved cysteine through the conserved F or W. D genes are given only for firm matches. Clone size is not always given. Where it is, it says once, few, many or a class for expanded clones.

TRBV5-1	TRBJ1-2	many	-	TGCGCCAGCTCCGGGGGCGGTAACTATGGCTACACCTTC	CASSGGGNYGYTF
TRBV7-2	TRBJ2-7	many	-	TGTGCCAGCAGCTTAACGGATGTTTCCTACGAGCAGTACTTC	CASSLTDVSYEQYF
TRBV7-8	TRBJ2-7	many	-	TGTGCCAGCAGCCCCTGGACGTACTCCTACGAGCAGTACTTC	CASSPWTYSYEQYF
TRBV7-7	TRBJ1-4	many	-	TGTGCTAGCAGCGCGGGGACCGTTCTAAATGAAAAACTGTTTTTT	CASSAGTVLNEKLFF
TRBV24-1	TRBJ2-3	many	TRBD1	TGTGCCACCGAACAGGGGTTTGCAGATACGCAGTATTTT	CATEQGFADTQYF
TRBV5-5	TRBJ1-2	-	-	TGTGCCAGCAGCCTTCGGTCTCTGACCTCCGGGAACTATGGCTACACCTTC	CASSLRSLTSGNYGYTF
TRBV5-1	TRBJ2-3	-	-	TGCGCCAGCAGCTACGGACGAACAGATACGCAGTATTTT	CASSYGRTDTQYF
TRBV5-5	TRBJ1-5	many	-	TGTGCCAGCAGCCGTACGTCGGGGTTTCTTCAGCCCCAGCATTTT	CASSRTSGFLQPQHF
TRBV29-1	TRBJ2-5	few	-	TGCAGCGTTGATTTACGTCTGGGGCAGGAGACCCAGTACTTC	CSVDLRLGQETQYF
TRBV5-6	TRBJ1-1	many	TRBD1	TGTGCCAGCAGCCCACAGACAGGGGCTGGGGGCACTGAAGCTTTCTTT	CASSPQTGAGGTEAFF
TRBV12-3/TRBV12-4	TRBJ2-7	many	-	TGTGCCAGCAGTTTTGCAGGTGGATCCTACGAGCAGTACTTC	CASSFAGGSYEQYF
TRBV12-3/TRBV12-4	TRBJ1-5	many	TRBD1	TGTGCCAGCAGTTTTGACAGGGGCAATCAGCCCCAGCATTTT	CASSFDRGNQPQHF
TRBV20-1	TRBJ2-5	many	-	TGCAGTGCTCCCTACCAATTCGGGGCCCAGTACTTC	CSAPYQFGAQYF
TRBV20-1	TRBJ1-1	few	TRBD1	TGCAGTGCAAGACAGGGGAGCGCTGAAGCTTTCTTT	CSARQGSAEAFF
TRBV4-2	TRBJ2-3	many	-	TGTGCCAGCAGCCAAGATGTCTTGACTAAACGGGCGGATACGCAGTATTTT	CASSQDVLTKRADTQYF
TRBV20-1	TRBJ2-5	many	-	TGCAGTGCTAGTTCGGAGACCCAGTACTTC	CSASSETQYF
TRBV5-1	TRBJ2-3	many	-	TGCGCCAGCAGCTTGGAGCATTCGCGCACAGATACGCAGTATTTT	CASSLEHSRTDTQYF
TRBV27	TRBJ1-6	many	-	TGTGCCAGCAGGCCGACAGGCCCCTTCTATAATTCACCCCTCCACTTT	CASRPTGPFYNSPLHF
TRBV5-1	TRBJ2-7	many	-	TGCGCCAGCAGCATCCAAACAGGGTCCTCCTACGAGCAGTACTTC	CASSIQTGSSYEQYF
TRBV28	TRBJ1-5	-	TRBD1	TGTGCCATCGGACAGGGGGCTACCACAAGCCATCAGCCCCAGCATTTT	CAIGQGATTSHQPQHF
TRBV5-1	TRBJ2-3	many	-	TGCGCCAGCAGCTTTGATCAGGGGACAGATACGCAGTATTTT	CASSFDQGTDTQYF
TRBV5-5	TRBJ1-5	many	TRBD1	TGTGCCAGCAGTTACACAGGGGAATATAGCAATCAGCCCCAGCATTTT	CASSYTGEYSNQPQHF
TRBV20-1	TRBJ2-2	many	TRBD1	TGCAGTGTCGGGCAGGGGGCGAACACCGGGGAGCTGTTTTTT	CSVGQGANTGELFF
TRBV6-2/TRBV6-3	TRBJ2-3	many	-	TGTGCCAGCAGAGGCAGACCTAGCACAGATACGCAGTATTTT	CASRGRPSTDTQYF
TRBV9	TRBJ2-7	-	-	TGTGCCAGCAGCGTAGGCTCGGGAGCCTCCTACGAGCAGTACTTC	CASSVGSGASYEQYF
TRBV7-9	TRBJ1-3	few	-	TGTGCCAGCAGTACTCCCAGGAGCTCTGGAAACACCATATATTTT	CASSTPRSSGNTIYF
TRBV12-3/TRBV12-4	TRBJ2-2	many	-	TGTGCCAGCAGTCCCATCCGGGGCCCCGGGGAGCTGTTTTTT	CASSPIRGPGELFF
TRBV5-1	TRBJ2-3	many	TRBD2	TGCGCCAGCACCCCGTCGGGGGGGACAGATACGCAGTATTTT	CASTPSGGTDTQYF
TRBV5-1	TRBJ2-2	many	-	TGCGCCAGCAGCTTCTGGGCGCGGGGTGGATCCCGGGAGCTGTTTTTT	CASSFWARGGSRELFF
TRBV20-1	TRBJ2-2	-	TRBD2	TGCAGTGCTAGAGGGCCGGGACTAGCGTCCGGGGAGCTGTTTTTT	CSARGPGLASGELFF
TRBV20-1	TRBJ2-1	many	-	TGCAGTGGAACTGGGCTAGCCCCCGGCAATGAGCAGTTCTTC	CSGTGLAPGNEQFF
TRBV4-1	TRBJ1-2	many	TRBD1	TGCGCCAGCAGCCAGCCTGGGACAGGGGAGGGCTACACCTTC	CASSQPGTGEGYTF
TRBV4-1	TRBJ1-5	many	TRBD1	TGCGCCAGCAGCCGCACAGGGGGCGTGCGCAATCAGCCCCAGCATTTT	CASSRTGGVRNQPQHF
TRBV5-6	TRBJ2-7	many	-	TGTGCCAGCAGCTACCTAGCTTATTCCTACGAGCAGTACTTC	CASSYLAYSYEQYF
TRBV9	TRBJ1-5	many	-	TGTGCCAGCAGCGTAGTAGGAGGGCTCGGTCAGCCCCAGCATTTT	CASSVVGGLGQPQHF
TRBV6-5	TRBJ2-3	many	-	TGTGCCAGCAGTTACTCTTGGGGGGATACGCAGTATTTT	CASSYSWGDTQYF
TRBV28	TRBJ2-7	many	-	TGTGCCAGCAGTTTATCCGGCAAATCCTACGAGCAGTACTTC	CASSLSGKSYEQYF